This T cell receptor (beta chain) emerged from a study of sequential checkpoint blockade in melanoma. At the level of the study: Randomization was 1:1 between first-line nivolumab→ipilimumab and ipilimumab→nivolumab. After nivolumab or ipilimumab alone, some 22 patients had week-13 rebiopsies.

Treatment specified: randomized to nivolumab then ipilimumab (arm A) or the reverse (arm B). V gave up 2 bases and J gave up 4 bases; unmatched junction bases: 5. Germline V lookup: CDR1 SGHRS, CDR2 YFSETQ. CDR3 size: 14 residues. The repertoire was sequenced with immunoSEQ multiplex PCR; TCRdb's copy has only in-frame clones and lacks some. The sample holds 15,000 to 20,000 clones, less than 30% seen once. The input for sequencing was tumor tissue (inferred from file names), taken from a patient given nivolumab and ipilimumab in sequence. V is TRBV5-1 and J is TRBJ2-5, with TRBD1 matching 7 bases. The TCR originated in a human donor with melanoma. The CDR3 DNA sequence: TGCGCCAGCAGCTTTGGACAGGCCCTAGAGACCCAGTACTTC. It specifies CASSFGQALETQYF.